This TCR beta chain was recorded in a study of T cell responses to AZD1222 COVID-19 vaccine. General observations from the study: All repertoire sampling was performed exclusively after the peak T cell response. Spike was spanned by vaccine-associated CD4 TCRs, with dominance at 160-218 and 743-854. Clonal diversity was possibly underestimated; the donors were predominantly white British and more often female. Targets within unmutated variant regions were reportedly found for nearly half of spike-specific TCRs.

Clones were read by immunoSEQ multiplex PCR, and TCRdb kept only the in-frame ones, dropping some. The sample contains around 140,000 clones, around 89% of which appear only once. The CDR3 runs to 14 residues. Germline V lookup: CDR1 MNHEY, CDR2 SVGAGI. V was cut by 4 bases and J by 10 bases, with 16 bases left in between. This clone has a handful of counts. Its antigen is as yet unknown. The rearrangement joins TRBV6-5 to TRBJ1-4; weak D call: TRBD1 (5 bases). The sequence was obtained from an adult in good health. The sequences come from peripheral blood, collected on day 0 of AZD1222 vaccination. The chain's CDR3 is CASSLTGGDPKLFF. CDR3 nucleotide sequence: TGTGCCAGCAGTTTGACGGGAGGGGACCCAAAACTGTTTTTT.